The 14 T cell receptor beta chains below come from one sample, sequenced in a study of T cell responses to AZD1222 COVID-19 vaccine. Some clones are missing from TCRdb's copy, which holds only in-frame ones; the method was immunoSEQ multiplex PCR. Recorded for this sample: around 150,000 clones. Specimen: peripheral blood. The receptors were sampled from an adult in good health.

The chain combines TRBV6-5 with TRBJ1-2; possibly TRBD1 for D (6 bases). This CDR3 is 15 amino acids long. V shed 5 bases and J shed 3 bases, with 16 bases lying between them. Germline V gene lookup returns CDR1 MNHEY and CDR2 SVGAGI. The CDR3 bases are TGTGCCAGCAGTCAGACAGGTGCAGGGGACTATGGCTACACCTTC. Translating gives CASSQTGAGDYGYTF.

The chain has TRBV28 and TRBJ2-7, with D maybe TRBD2 (5 bases). Per germline, CDR1 MDHEN and CDR2 SYDVKM. The V and J ends lost 6 bases and 0 bases respectively, with 15 bases between them. This CDR3 spans 15 amino acids. The CDR3 reads CASRLDPGSSYEQYF. CDR3 nucleotide sequence: TGTGCCAGCAGACTAGACCCGGGGAGCTCCTACGAGCAGTACTTC.

This chain links TRBV6-5 with TRBJ1-4; D unclear. The CDR3 spans 15 residues. Germline V CDR1 and CDR2: MNHEY, SVGAGI. V lost 6 bases, J lost 5 bases, and 16 bases lay in between. The CDR3 sequence: CASSLRSAGNEKLFF. The CDR3 DNA reads as TGTGCCAGCAGCCTCAGGTCTGCGGGGAATGAAAAACTGTTTTTT.

This sequence joins TRBV19 and TRBJ2-2, with 8 bases matching TRBD2. The germline CDR1 and CDR2 sequences are LNHDA and SQIVND (reference sequence). With V trimmed by 6 bases and J by 2 bases, 8 bases remained unmatched. The CDR3 totals 16 residues. CDR3 loop: CASRKTSGLNTGELFF. The CDR3 region has the DNA TGTGCCAGTAGGAAAACTAGCGGCCTCAACACCGGGGAGCTGTTTTTT.

The CDR3 nucleotides are TGTGCCAGCAGCCCCCGGATTAGGGGGGGCCCGTCCACTAATGAAAAACTGTTTTTT. Amino acids: CASSPRIRGGPSTNEKLFF. This chain uses TRBV7-8 with TRBJ1-4; tentative D call: TRBD1 (6 bases). The CDR3 runs 19 residues. V lost 5 bases and J lost 2, with 24 bases in between. Germline lookup yields CDR1 SGHVS and CDR2 FQNEAQ.

The rearrangement joins TRBV18 to TRBJ1-4, with 9 bases lining up with TRBD1. CDR1 is KGHSH, CDR2 LQKENI, per germline. The CDR3 has 15 residues. J lost 5 bases, V lost 4 bases, and 5 bases had no gene match. CDR3 DNA sequence: TGTGCCAGCTCACAAGGGACAGGGAGAAATGAAAAACTGTTTTTT. This encodes CASSQGTGRNEKLFF.

The chain joins TRBV19 to TRBJ1-4; tentative D call: TRBD1 (5 bases). The CDR3 runs 14 residues. Deletions cut 3 bases from V and 4 bases from J, with 9 bases between. From germline, CDR1 is LNHDA and CDR2 SQIVND (reference sequence). The CDR3 region is CASSIQGLNEKLFF. CDR3 sequence (DNA): TGTGCCAGTAGTATTCAGGGACTTAATGAAAAACTGTTTTTT. The whole variable domain, remainder taken from reference TRBV19 and TRBJ1-4, is DGGITQSPKYLFRKEGQNVTLSCEQNLNHDAMYWYRQDPGQGLRLIYYSQIVNDFQKGDIAEGYSVSREKKESFPLTVTSAQKNPTAFYLCASSIQGLNEKLFFGSGTQLSVL.

The chain couples TRBV27 to TRBJ2-5; TRBD1 matches at 7 bases. V trimming: 6 bases; J trimming: 4 bases; junction bases outside the gene matches: 11. The germline gives CDR1 MNHEY, CDR2 SMNVEV (reference sequence). The CDR3 runs to 15 residues. The CDR3 bases are TGTGCCAGCAGGGGGGCCGGGACAGCCCGAGAGACCCAGTACTTC. It translates to CASRGAGTARETQYF.

V gene TRBV2 combines with J gene TRBJ2-5; D gene ambiguous. Germline V CDR1 and CDR2: SNHLY, FYNNEI. The V gene lost 1 base and the J gene lost 1 base, with 7 bases spanning the gap. CDR3 length equals 14 residues. The CDR3 region is CASSEETLQETQYF. CDR3 coding DNA: TGTGCCAGCAGTGAAGAAACCCTCCAAGAGACCCAGTACTTC.

The V gene is TRBV11-2, the J gene TRBJ1-5, with D possibly TRBD1 on 6 matching bases. Germline CDR1 SGHAT, CDR2 FQNNGV. The CDR3 is made up of 16 amino acids. The germline V and J ends were trimmed by 1 base and 5 bases, with 15 bases remaining between them. The CDR3 DNA follows: TGTGCCAGCAGCTTAGGTTCGGGCAGGGGCCATCAGCCCCAGCATTTT. This gives the protein CASSLGSGRGHQPQHF.

CDR3 residues: CASSPPAGGPETQYF. The CDR3 DNA follows: TGTGCCAGCAGCCCCCCAGCGGGGGGGCCAGAGACCCAGTACTTC. J is TRBJ2-5 and V is TRBV3-1 (or the pseudogene TRBV3-2), with TRBD2 identical over 10 bases. The CDR3 is 15 residues long. The germline V gene has CDR1 LGHDT and CDR2 YNNKEL (reference sequence). The V gene end was trimmed by 4 bases and the J gene end by 4 bases; junction bases not matched to a gene: 6.

This chain uses TRBV27 with TRBJ1-1; D might be TRBD1 (5 bases). Germline V gene lookup returns CDR1 MNHEY and CDR2 SMNVEV (reference sequence). Trimming left V 1 base short and J 7 bases short, with 13 bases between. This CDR3 spans 14 amino acids. The CDR3 nucleotides read TGTGCCAGCAGTTTATTATCAGGGCCCCGTGAAGCTTTCTTT. Encoded protein: CASSLLSGPREAFF.

This sequence joins TRBV30 and TRBJ2-3; D is unclear. CDR1 and CDR2 (germline): GTSNPN, SVGIG (reference sequence). The CDR3 is made up of 14 amino acids. V shed 4 bases and J shed 6 bases, with 17 bases lying between them. The CDR3 bases are TGTGCCTGGACCCATGGCCCCGTCCGGGATACGCAGTATTTT. This gives the protein CAWTHGPVRDTQYF.

This chain joins TRBV12-3 or TRBV12-4 and TRBJ1-2; TRBD1 is a possible D gene (5 bases). The ends were cut back, 2 bases at V and 7 bases at J, with 11 bases in the middle. This CDR3 contains 13 residues. CDR3 bases: TGTGCCAGCAGTTTAAGGACGGGGACTGGCTACACCTTC. Encoded protein: CASSLRTGTGYTF.